This TCR beta chain stems from a study of regulatory T cells in long-lasting Graves disease. Across the study: Freshly diagnosed Graves' patients had used antithyroid drugs for under 3 months. Findings of the study overall: Newly diagnosed Graves' patients had higher TCR diversity than persistent ones. Investigators studied peripheral blood only, not thyroid tissue.

In its sample, this clonotype was seen many times. Its antigen remains unidentified. The TCR beta library used iRepertoire HTBI primers with Arm-PCR amplification of CDR3. Via MiXCR, TCRdb re-called the multiplex PCR reads, giving one row per CDR3 protein. The sample carries around 470,000 distinct CDR3 sequences, approximately 15% recorded once. Germline values: CDR1 GTSNPN, CDR2 SVGIG (reference sequence). Trimming left V 3 bases short and J 5 bases short, with 17 bases between. The CDR3 consists of 15 residues. The time point was: newly diagnosed GD, antithyroid drugs for less than 3 months. Extracted RNA from PBMCs served as the source of the TCR library. This same sample was also taken into another study, of T cells in Graves' hyperthyroidism and ophthalmopathy. That paper states: With a median lead of about 6.9 months before onset, the model predicted ophthalmopathy.

The TCR sequence derives from a woman aged 45-60 years with Graves disease. The rearrangement joins TRBV30 to TRBJ1-5; TRBD1 might be the D (6 bases). The sample consisted of peripheral blood mononuclear cells (PBMCs), taken at new diagnosis, from a patient treated with antithyroid drugs. The CDR3 spells CAWSPPTGIDQPQHF. As DNA, the CDR3 is TGTGCCTGGAGCCCCCCGACAGGTATCGATCAGCCCCAGCATTTT.